These 3 T cell receptor beta chains were all obtained from the same sample, sequenced in a study of response to subunit inactivated influenza vaccine. TCRdb used MiXCR to reprocess the RT-PCR reads, holding one entry per CDR3 protein. The repertoire holds 860,000 or so distinct CDR3 sequences, with 20% to 25% as singletons. The material was PBMCs from blood, obtained 4 to 6 days after vaccination. These receptors were obtained from a man aged 45 to 65 who received an inactivated influenza vaccine.

V and J are TRBV7-9 and TRBJ1-4; possible D gene TRBD1, 5 bases. The V gene lost 1 base and the J gene lost 0 bases, with 9 bases spanning the gap. Germline V gene sequence: CDR1 SEHNR, CDR2 FQNEAQ (reference sequence). The CDR3 spans 16 residues. CDR3 amino acids: CASSLGGVSTNEKLFF. In nucleotides, the CDR3 is TGTGCCAGCAGCTTAGGAGGGGTTTCAACTAATGAAAAACTGTTTTTT.

Only a few counts were recorded for this clonotype. The chain employs TRBV2 and TRBJ2-1; no definite D call. Germline-derived CDR1 and CDR2 are SNHLY and FYNNEI. The length of the CDR3 is 12 residues. Deletions cut 6 bases from V and 12 bases from J, with 15 bases between. CDR3 protein: CASSYDSSSQFF. Here the CDR3 DNA reads TGTGCCAGCAGCTACGACTCCTCGTCGCAGTTCTTC.

The chain employs TRBV5-1 and TRBJ1-1, with D perhaps TRBD1 (5 bases). V was cut by 0 bases and J by 0 bases, with 9 bases left in between. This CDR3 is built from 15 residues. Germline V gene lookup returns CDR1 SGHRS and CDR2 YFSETQ. CDR3 protein: CASSLDPGMNTEAFF. The CDR3 DNA sequence: TGCGCCAGCAGCTTGGATCCAGGGATGAACACTGAAGCTTTCTTT.